This T cell receptor (beta chain) was sequenced for a study of cytomegalovirus exposure and HLA in healthy donors. With 60 Vbeta and 13 Jbeta primers, the PCR was carried out. Original processing notes: Unique TCR beta chains totaled roughly 79 million in a later count, with about 11 million of them shared. Profiling relied on immunoSEQ multiplex PCR, and the TCRdb table lists in-frame clones only, not all of them. V and J calls and clone size are those listed in that table; D and trimming were worked out from the DNA. The sample has about 220,000 clones, 76% seen once. This CDR3 contains 15 residues. The trim removed 0 bases at V and 5 bases at J, leaving 6 bases unmatched. Germline V gene lookup returns CDR1 SGDLS and CDR2 YYNGEE. There were likely unrecorded immune exposures, though donors were nominally healthy when sampled. For this clone: Its antigen is not identified.

Study-level findings and limits: With high specificity and sensitivity, the classifier reportedly diagnosed cytomegalovirus status.

Sequenced material: PBMCs. This TCR was sampled from a man aged 18 to 35 in good health and CMV-seronegative. The V call is TRBV9, the J call TRBJ1-2; TRBD1 agrees at 8 bases. The CDR3 DNA reads TGTGCCAGCAGCGTAGAGGACAGGGTAGTATATGGCTACACCTTC. Translated, it gives CASSVEDRVVYGYTF.